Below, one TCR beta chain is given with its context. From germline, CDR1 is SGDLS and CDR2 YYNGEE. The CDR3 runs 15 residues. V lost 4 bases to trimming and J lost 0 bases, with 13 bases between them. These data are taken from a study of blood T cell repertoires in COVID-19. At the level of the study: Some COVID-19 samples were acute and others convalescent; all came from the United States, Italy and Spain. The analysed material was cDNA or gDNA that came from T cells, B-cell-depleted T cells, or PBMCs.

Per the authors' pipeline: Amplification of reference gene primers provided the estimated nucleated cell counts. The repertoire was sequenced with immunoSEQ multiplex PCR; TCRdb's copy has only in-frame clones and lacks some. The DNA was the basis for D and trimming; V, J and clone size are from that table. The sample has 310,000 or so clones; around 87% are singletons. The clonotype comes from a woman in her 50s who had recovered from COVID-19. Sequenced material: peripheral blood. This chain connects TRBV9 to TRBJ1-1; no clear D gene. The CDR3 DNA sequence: TGTGCCAGCAGCCCAGGCCAGCCCTTGAACACTGAAGCTTTCTTT. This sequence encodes CASSPGQPLNTEAFF.